The entry that follows covers one TCR beta chain sequence. Its antigen remains unknown. The data stem from a study of PD-1 blockade in classical Hodgkin lymphoma. Assay: immunoSEQ multiplex PCR; the TCRdb copy retains only in-frame clones and omits some. The sample has around 57,000 clones, around 86% seen once; the top ten hold 6% to 7%. The V gene end was trimmed by 2 bases and the J gene end by 5 bases; junction bases not matched to a gene: 5. Germline V lookup: CDR1 SNHLY, CDR2 FYNNEI. The CDR3 has 14 amino acids. Study outcomes and limitations: Relative to healthy donors, newly diagnosed patients reportedly had lower baseline TCR diversity, which was reported as lower still in relapsed/refractory patients. The baseline diversity of complete responders showed similarity to that of newly diagnosed patients.

Time point indicated: cycle 4 day 1 (C4D1), after six to seven weeks of nivolumab. Exposure to brentuximab vedotin varied, and each patient had relapsed following autologous stem cell transplantation. The chain carries TRBV2 and TRBJ2-5; TRBD2 matches at 7 bases. Sequenced here: peripheral blood mononuclear cells (PBMCs), sampled before the fourth cycle of nivolumab. This sequence originates from a human donor with classical Hodgkin lymphoma. CDR3 amino acids: CASSESRGGETQYF. CDR3 bases: TGTGCCAGCAGTGAAAGTCGGGGAGGGGAGACCCAGTACTTC. Drawing the rest from reference TRBV2 and TRBJ2-5, the complete variable domain is EPEVTQTPSHQVTQMGQEVILRCVPISNHLYFYWYRQILGQKVEFLVSFYNNEISEKSEIFDDQFSVERPDGSNFTLKIRSTKLEDSAMYFCASSESRGGETQYFGPGTRLLVL.